The 9 T cell receptor beta chains below come from one sample, sequenced in a study of post-analysis software for immune sequencing data. Study-wide results and limits: Comparison of patients with controls showed 4 to 6 TRBV segments more frequent in patients, TRBV5-6, TRBV5-1 and TRBV20-1 among them.

Their specific antigens are unknown. Prepared TCR beta cDNA libraries contained unique molecular identifiers. TCRdb called the PCR reads again in MiXCR, with one record for every CDR3 protein. The sample lists roughly 580,000 distinct CDR3 sequences, roughly 40% occurring once. Sequencing was performed on blood. The receptor source for this set is a girl between 10 and 17 years old with multiple sclerosis.

This rearrangement joins TRBV7-8 to TRBJ2-1, with a possible D match to TRBD2 (6 bases). The CDR3 runs to 13 residues. Germline CDR1 and CDR2: SGHVS and FQNEAQ. V dropped 8 bases and J dropped 6 bases, with 14 bases sitting between them. Here the CDR3 DNA reads TGTGCCAGCGCCGAAACTAGCTCCAATGAGCAGTTCTTC. Translating it yields CASAETSSNEQFF.

The CDR3: CASSLAKSPGGTDTQYF. CDR3 bases: TGTGCCAGCAGCTTAGCGAAATCCCCTGGGGGCACAGATACGCAGTATTTT. V and J are TRBV7-9 and TRBJ2-3; D remains ambiguous. Germline V gene data show CDR1 as SEHNR and CDR2 as FQNEAQ (reference sequence). This CDR3 has 17 amino acids. Trimming cost V 0 bases and J 1 base, with 14 bases left between them.

This rearrangement joins TRBV7-8 to TRBJ2-4; 7 bases agree with TRBD2. CDR3 length equals 15 residues. Germline loops: CDR1 SGHVS, CDR2 FQNEAQ. Germline trimming cut 2 bases from V and 3 bases from J; bases unmatched to any gene: 4. For the CDR3, the DNA is TGTGCCAGCAGCTTACGCGGGAGTAGCAAAAACATTCAGTACTTC. It codes for CASSLRGSSKNIQYF.

This chain joins TRBV4-1 and TRBJ1-5; D not resolved. V gave up 3 bases and J gave up 1 base, with 16 bases separating them. In germline, CDR1 is MGHRA, CDR2 YSYEKL. The CDR3 sequence is 17 residues long. CDR3 sequence (DNA): TGCGCCAGCAGCCAGGCCTCGGGGAAAAGGAGCAATCAGCCCCAGCATTTT. Translating it yields CASSQASGKRSNQPQHF.

This chain uses TRBV14 with TRBJ1-1, with D tentatively TRBD1 (6 bases). Germline V gene data show CDR1 as SGHDN and CDR2 as FVKESK. The V end was cut by 5 bases, the J end by 0 bases, with 10 bases between. CDR3 length: 14 residues. Written as DNA, the CDR3 is TGTGCCAGCAGCGAATGGACAGTGAACACTGAAGCTTTCTTT. This gives the protein CASSEWTVNTEAFF.

The chain carries TRBV2 and TRBJ2-1; D may be TRBD2 (5 bases). Per germline, CDR1 SNHLY and CDR2 FYNNEI. The CDR3 length is 13 residues. Deletions cut 7 bases from V and 0 bases from J, with 7 bases between. In DNA form, the CDR3 reads TGTGCCAGCACGGGGATCTCCTACAATGAGCAGTTCTTC. As protein: CASTGISYNEQFF.

The chain employs TRBV4-2 and TRBJ2-1; D not resolved. This CDR3 spans 12 amino acids. CDR1 is LGHNA, CDR2 YNFKEQ, per germline. Trimming took off 2 bases at V and 8 bases at J, with 7 bases between the two ends. The CDR3 sequence: CASSQRSHEQFF. The CDR3 coding sequence is TGTGCCAGCAGCCAACGCTCCCATGAGCAGTTCTTC.

The chain links TRBV6-6 to TRBJ1-2; maybe TRBD1 (5 bases). The V gene's germline CDR1 is MNHNY and CDR2 SVGAGI (reference sequence). This CDR3 is built from 14 residues. Trimming removed 5 bases at V and 3 bases at J, with 13 bases between. CDR3 amino acids: CASSLGGRDYGYTF. CDR3 DNA: TGTGCCAGCAGTCTGGGGGGGAGGGACTATGGCTACACCTTC.

The J gene is TRBJ1-2, the V gene TRBV27, with 8 bases identical to TRBD1. CDR1 and CDR2 (germline): MNHEY, SMNVEV (reference sequence). This CDR3 spans 17 amino acids. The J segment lost 11 bases and the V segment lost 7 bases, leaving 24 bases of the junction unmatched. CDR3 DNA sequence: TGTGCCAGCACTGAAGGGACAGGAGACTTTGTCCTTATGGGTTACACCTTC. Amino acids: CASTEGTGDFVLMGYTF.